A single sample is the source of the 20 T cell receptor beta chains below, sequenced in a study of T cells expressing NK-cell markers. TCRdb reworked the 5' RACE reads into one entry per CDR3 protein, no DNA. The specimen's table records 350,000 to 450,000 distinct CDR3 sequences. Sequenced input: blood T cells: a sorted CD56 or NKG2C T cell subset, CD4+ or CD8+ T cells, or bulk PBMC T cells (not recorded which). All receptors derive from a man aged 18-70 years in good health.

The V and J genes are TRBV18 and TRBJ2-3; lacking DNA, the TRBD1 call made by TCRdb goes unchecked. There are 15 residues in the CDR3. Germline V lookup: CDR1 KGHSH, CDR2 LQKENI. CDR3 region: CASSLTGGETDTQYF.

CDR3 in amino acids: CASRGSPRTGFDTEAFF. The chain carries TRBV14 and TRBJ1-1; TCRdb's D call of TRBD1 is untestable without DNA. Germline loops: CDR1 SGHDN, CDR2 FVKESK. CDR3 size: 17 residues.

CDR3 in amino acids: CASSLYSSASSTDTQYF. The rearrangement uses TRBV11-2 and TRBJ2-3; TCRdb's D call of TRBD2 is untestable without DNA. The CDR3 covers 17 residues. The germline V gene has CDR1 SGHAT and CDR2 FQNNGV.

The rearrangement joins TRBV6-5 to TRBJ2-7; TCRdb's assignment of TRBD1 cannot be checked, as there is no DNA. The CDR3 covers 15 residues. Germline CDR1 MNHEY, CDR2 SVGAGI. This chain's CDR3 is CASSFLGQGGHEQYF.

The rearrangement links TRBV20-1 to TRBJ1-4; TCRdb outputs TRBD1, but without DNA this stays unchecked. CDR1 DFQATT and CDR2 SNEGSKA come from the germline V gene (reference sequence). The CDR3 runs to 17 residues. The CDR3 protein is CSASGTGVPSTNEKLFF.

The rearrangement uses TRBV6-1 and TRBJ1-6; TCRdb selects TRBD1, and the lack of DNA leaves this call unchecked. Germline V gene data show CDR1 as MNHNS and CDR2 as SASEGT. The CDR3 covers 16 residues. CDR3: CASSEIGGFYNSPLHF.

The chain has TRBV14 and TRBJ1-6; with no DNA, the TCRdb D assignment of TRBD1 cannot be verified. Germline V gene data show CDR1 as SGHDN and CDR2 as FVKESK. This CDR3 is 18 amino acids long. CDR3 in amino acids: CASSQDRGRPLYNSPLHF.

The chain combines TRBV5-1 with TRBJ2-1; with no DNA, the TCRdb D assignment of TRBD2 cannot be verified. Germline-derived CDR1 and CDR2 are SGHRS and YFSETQ. There are 15 residues in the CDR3. This CDR3 reads CASSTLAGYGNEQFF. The full variable domain, rest sourced from reference TRBV5-1 and TRBJ2-1, is KAGVTQTPRYLIKTRGQQVTLSCSPISGHRSVSWYQQTPGQGLQFLFEYFSETQRNKGNFPGRFSGRQFSNSRSEMNVSTLELGDSALYLCASSTLAGYGNEQFFGPGTRLTVL.

This chain links TRBV20-1 with TRBJ1-1. Germline assignment: CDR1 DFQATT and CDR2 SNEGSKA (reference sequence). CDR3 length equals 14 residues. CDR3 protein: CSARGRLVNTEAFF.

The chain is built from TRBV24-1 and TRBJ1-6; the TRBD1 assignment by TCRdb is unverifiable without DNA. The germline V gene encodes CDR1 KGHDR and CDR2 SFDVKD. This CDR3 contains 13 residues. This chain's CDR3 is CATSHRGPTPLHF.

The rearrangement links TRBV29-1 to TRBJ1-2; the TCRdb call, TRBD1, lacks DNA for checking. CDR3 length: 15 residues. Germline V gene sequence: CDR1 SQVTM, CDR2 ANQGSEA. The CDR3 here is CSVGGDRGNLYGYTF.

The genes are TRBV11-2 and TRBJ2-1; TCRdb picks TRBD1, but there is no DNA to check that call. This CDR3 has 13 amino acids. The germline V gene has CDR1 SGHAT and CDR2 FQNNGV. This chain's CDR3 is CASSFYRQSEQFF.

This sequence joins TRBV6-1 and TRBJ1-2; TCRdb names TRBD1, which stays unverified in the absence of DNA. The CDR3 has 15 amino acids. CDR1 and CDR2 from the germline V gene are MNHNS and SASEGT. The CDR3 loop reads CASGQGTILNYGYTF.

V and J are TRBV4-2 and TRBJ1-5; no DNA is available, so the TRBD1 call from TCRdb remains unchecked. Germline V gene sequence: CDR1 LGHNA, CDR2 YNFKEQ. This CDR3 has 15 amino acids. CDR3 residues: CASRHTGGSNQPQHF.

The J gene is TRBJ2-7, the V gene TRBV20-1; absent DNA, TCRdb's TRBD1 call cannot be checked. This CDR3 is 13 amino acids long. CDR1 and CDR2 (germline): DFQATT, SNEGSKA (reference sequence). The CDR3 is CSIDSGQVYEQYF.

The gene calls are TRBV25-1 and TRBJ2-2; the D call from TCRdb, TRBD2, cannot be confirmed without DNA. Germline values: CDR1 MGHDK, CDR2 SYGVNS. This CDR3 has 14 amino acids. The CDR3 sequence: CASIGDGPTGELFF.

This chain uses TRBV7-9 with TRBJ2-5. Germline loops: CDR1 SEHNR, CDR2 FQNEAQ (reference sequence). This CDR3 spans 14 amino acids. CDR3 residues: CASSLDPHQETQYF.

This chain connects TRBV15 to TRBJ1-3; as DNA is missing, the TRBD1 call by TCRdb cannot be tested. The CDR3 length is 15 residues. The germline gives CDR1 LNHNV, CDR2 YYDKDF (reference sequence). CDR3 sequence reads: CATSRSGGGGNTIYF.

J is TRBJ2-5 and V is TRBV7-7; the TRBD1 assignment by TCRdb is unverifiable without DNA. Germline values: CDR1 SSHAT, CDR2 FNYEAQ (reference sequence). This CDR3 has 14 amino acids. CDR3: CASSETGAQETQYF. Using reference TRBV7-7 and TRBJ2-5 for the parts outside the CDR3, the full variable domain is GAGVSQSPRYKVTKRGQDVTLRCDPISSHATLYWYQQALGQGPEFLTYFNYEAQPDKSGLPSDRFSAERPEGSISTLTIQRTEQRDSAMYRCASSETGAQETQYFGPGTRLLVL.

The chain recombines TRBV4-2 with TRBJ2-7; TCRdb names TRBD1, which stays unverified in the absence of DNA. The CDR3 is 17 amino acids. Looked up from germline, CDR1 is LGHNA and CDR2 is YNFKEQ. CDR3 amino acids: CASSHSGPRQGASEQYF.